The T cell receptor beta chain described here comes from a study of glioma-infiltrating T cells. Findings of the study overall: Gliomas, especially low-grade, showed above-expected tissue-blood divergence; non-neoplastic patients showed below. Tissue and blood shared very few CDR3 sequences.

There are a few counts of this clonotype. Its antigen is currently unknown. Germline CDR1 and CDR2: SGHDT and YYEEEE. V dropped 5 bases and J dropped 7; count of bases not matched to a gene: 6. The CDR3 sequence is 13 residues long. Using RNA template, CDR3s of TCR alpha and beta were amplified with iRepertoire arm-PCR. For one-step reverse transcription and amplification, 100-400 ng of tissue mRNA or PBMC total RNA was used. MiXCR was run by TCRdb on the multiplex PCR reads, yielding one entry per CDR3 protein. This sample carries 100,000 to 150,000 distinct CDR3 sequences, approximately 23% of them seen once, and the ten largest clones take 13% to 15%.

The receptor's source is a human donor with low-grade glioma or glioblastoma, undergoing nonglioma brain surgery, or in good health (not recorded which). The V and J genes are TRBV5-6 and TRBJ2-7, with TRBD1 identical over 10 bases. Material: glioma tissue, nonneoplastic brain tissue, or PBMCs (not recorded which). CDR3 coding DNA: TGTGCCAGCAGTCGGGACAGGGGCGAAGAGCAGTACTTC. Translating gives CASSRDRGEEQYF.